This T cell receptor beta chain derives from a study of beta chain features in type 1 diabetes. Study context: There was similarity between patients and healthy donors in age, gender and cell yields. Summed over all samples, the examined sorted cells came to under 110,000,000.

The entirety of the isolated RNA underwent reverse transcription, so expressed TCRB transcripts were sequenced. It was found that naive, central memory and regulatory T cell samples averaged about 4 million reads. TCRdb's table, derived via immunoSEQ multiplex PCR, lists solely in-frame clones and lacks some. The sample holds 350,000 or so clones, 15% to 20% seen once. J was trimmed by 5 bases and V by 4 bases; bases with no gene match: 7. Germline-derived CDR1 and CDR2 are SGHRS and YFSETQ. The CDR3 is made up of 14 amino acids. The chain combines TRBV5-1 with TRBJ2-5; 8 bases are a match to TRBD1. Input material: naive CD4+ T cells from blood. This receptor was identified in a woman under 30 in good health. For the CDR3, the DNA is TGCGCCAGCAGCGATCAGGGGGCAAGGGAGACCCAGTACTTC. This translates into CASSDQGARETQYF.